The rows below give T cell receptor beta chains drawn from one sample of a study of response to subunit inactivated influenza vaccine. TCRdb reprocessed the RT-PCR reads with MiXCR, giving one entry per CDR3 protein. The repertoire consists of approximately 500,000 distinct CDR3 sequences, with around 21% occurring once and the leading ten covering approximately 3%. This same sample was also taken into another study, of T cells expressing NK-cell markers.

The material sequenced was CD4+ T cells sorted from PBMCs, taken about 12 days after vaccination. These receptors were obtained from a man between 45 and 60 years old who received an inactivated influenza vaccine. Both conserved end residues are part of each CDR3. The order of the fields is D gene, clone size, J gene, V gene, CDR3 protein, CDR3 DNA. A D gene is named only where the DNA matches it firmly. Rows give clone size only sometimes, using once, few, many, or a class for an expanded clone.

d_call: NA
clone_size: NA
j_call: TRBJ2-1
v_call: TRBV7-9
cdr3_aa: CASSLSEYYNEQFF
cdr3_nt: TGTGCCAGCAGCTTATCGGAATACTACAATGAGCAGTTCTTC

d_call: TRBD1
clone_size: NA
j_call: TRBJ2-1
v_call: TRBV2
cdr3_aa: CASRPAGTGLRDEQFF
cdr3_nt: TGTGCCAGCAGGCCGGCGGGGACAGGGTTGCGCGATGAGCAGTTCTTC

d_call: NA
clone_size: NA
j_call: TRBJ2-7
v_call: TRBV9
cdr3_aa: CASSVSGTPYVEQYF
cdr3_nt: TGTGCCAGCAGCGTTTCCGGGACTCCTTACGTCGAGCAGTACTTC

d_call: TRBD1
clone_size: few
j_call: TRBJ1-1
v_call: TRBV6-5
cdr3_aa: CASSSTIQGAHTEAFF
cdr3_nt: TGTGCCAGCAGTTCAACGATACAGGGGGCGCATACTGAAGCTTTCTTT

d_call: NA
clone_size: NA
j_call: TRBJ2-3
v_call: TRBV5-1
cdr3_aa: CASSSGARGLDTQYF
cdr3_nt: TGCGCCAGCAGCTCGGGGGCCAGGGGTTTGGATACGCAGTATTTT

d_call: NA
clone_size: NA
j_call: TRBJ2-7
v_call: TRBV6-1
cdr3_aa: CASTDQGGTYEQYF
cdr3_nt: TGTGCCAGCACCGACCAGGGGGGAACCTACGAGCAGTACTTC

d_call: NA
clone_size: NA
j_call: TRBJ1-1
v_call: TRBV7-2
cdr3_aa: CASSFGARGEAFF
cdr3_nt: TGTGCCAGCAGCTTTGGGGCTCGGGGTGAAGCTTTCTTT

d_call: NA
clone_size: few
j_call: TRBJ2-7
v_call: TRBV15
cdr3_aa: CATSRDPGIYEQYF
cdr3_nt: TGTGCCACCAGCAGAGATCCAGGTATCTACGAGCAGTACTTC

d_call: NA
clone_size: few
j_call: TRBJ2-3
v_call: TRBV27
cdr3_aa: CARLPLPGGEVGTDTQYF
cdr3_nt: TGTGCCAGATTGCCCCTTCCAGGAGGGGAGGTGGGGACAGATACGCAGTATTTT

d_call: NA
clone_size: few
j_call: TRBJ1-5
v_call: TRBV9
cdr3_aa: CASSEGSGNQPQHF
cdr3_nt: TGTGCCAGCAGCGAGGGTTCTGGCAATCAGCCCCAGCATTTT

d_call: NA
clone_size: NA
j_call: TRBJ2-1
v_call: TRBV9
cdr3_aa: CASSVEVKSSYNEQFF
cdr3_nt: TGTGCCAGCAGCGTAGAGGTGAAGAGCTCCTACAATGAGCAGTTCTTC

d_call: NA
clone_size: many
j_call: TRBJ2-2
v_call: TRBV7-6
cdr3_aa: CASSLVTRTRNTGELFF
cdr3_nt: TGTGCCAGCAGCTTAGTGACCCGGACACGGAACACCGGGGAGCTGTTTTTT

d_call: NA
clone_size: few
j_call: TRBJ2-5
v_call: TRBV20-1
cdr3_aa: CSARDPSGRGETQYF
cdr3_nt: TGCAGTGCTAGAGATCCCTCCGGGAGAGGAGAGACCCAGTACTTC

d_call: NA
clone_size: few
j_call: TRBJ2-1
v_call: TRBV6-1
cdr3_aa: CASRAAGTPSDEQFF
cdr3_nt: TGTGCCAGCCGAGCCGCCGGGACACCCTCGGATGAGCAGTTCTTC

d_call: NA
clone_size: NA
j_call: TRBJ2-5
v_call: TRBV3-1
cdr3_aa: CASSQGGGAETQYF
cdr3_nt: TGTGCCAGCAGCCAAGGGGGGGGCGCAGAGACCCAGTACTTC

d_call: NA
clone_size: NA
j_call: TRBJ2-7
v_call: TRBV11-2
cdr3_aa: CASSFFRDGGEQYF
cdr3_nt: TGTGCCAGCAGCTTCTTCAGGGATGGTGGGGAGCAGTACTTC

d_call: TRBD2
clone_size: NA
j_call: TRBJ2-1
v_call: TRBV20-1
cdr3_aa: CSARTLTSGRVNEQFF
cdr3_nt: TGCAGTGCTAGAACACTGACTAGCGGGAGAGTCAATGAGCAGTTCTTC

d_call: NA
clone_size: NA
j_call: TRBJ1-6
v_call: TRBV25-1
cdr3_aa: CASSEQGNNSPLHF
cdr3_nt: TGTGCCAGCAGTGAACAGGGGAATAATTCACCCCTCCACTTT

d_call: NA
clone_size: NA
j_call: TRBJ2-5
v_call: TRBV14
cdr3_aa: CASSQEGRGPGETQYF
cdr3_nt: TGTGCCAGCAGCCAAGAGGGACGGGGCCCTGGCGAGACCCAGTACTTC

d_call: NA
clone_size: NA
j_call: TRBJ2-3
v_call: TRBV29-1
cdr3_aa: CSVRGASTDTQYF
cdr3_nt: TGCAGCGTTCGCGGGGCTAGCACAGATACGCAGTATTTT

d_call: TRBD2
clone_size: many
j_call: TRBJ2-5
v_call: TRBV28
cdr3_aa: CASSSPHLGGKETQYF
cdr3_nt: TGTGCCAGCAGTTCACCACACTTGGGAGGGAAAGAGACCCAGTACTTC

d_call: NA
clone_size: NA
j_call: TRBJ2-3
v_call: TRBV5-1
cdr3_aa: CASSFLPGPNTDTQYF
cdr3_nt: TGCGCCAGCAGCTTCCTACCGGGACCGAACACAGATACGCAGTATTTT